The 25 T cell receptor beta chains reported below all come from one sample, sequenced in a study of patients and donors after allogeneic stem cell transplantation. A single record per CDR3 protein comes from TCRdb applying MiXCR to the RT-PCR reads. The profile shows some 7,600 distinct CDR3 sequences, 9.5% to 13% of them singletons. The sample consisted of blood, either unsorted or a sorted T cell fraction (not recorded which). These receptors were taken from a human donor who was either an allogeneic HSCT recipient or a stem cell or donor lymphocyte infusion donor (not recorded which). It is not recorded whose cells these are; they may come from a transplant donor.

This chain links TRBV5-1 with TRBJ2-2, with no clear D. This CDR3 spans 15 amino acids. Per the germline V gene, CDR1 is SGHRS and CDR2 is YFSETQ. V gave up 4 bases and J gave up 5 bases, with 15 bases separating them. The CDR3 bases are TGCGCCAGCAGCCAGAACACCATTGGGACCGGGGAGCTGTTTTTT. Translating it yields CASSQNTIGTGELFF.

This chain uses TRBV7-2 with TRBJ2-3; 10 bases align to TRBD2. The V and J ends lost 3 bases and 2 bases, in that order; junction bases with no gene match: 11. The CDR3 runs to 18 residues. The germline gives CDR1 SGHTA, CDR2 FQGNSA. Here the CDR3 DNA reads TGTGCCAGCAGCTTCTCATTTAGGACTAGCGGAATCACAGATACGCAGTATTTT. Translation: CASSFSFRTSGITDTQYF. Full variable domain (outside the CDR3, taken from reference TRBV7-2 and TRBJ2-3): GAGVSQSPSNKVTEKGKDVELRCDPISGHTALYWYRQSLGQGLEFLIYFQGNSAPDKSGLPSDRFSAERTGGSVSTLTIQRTQQEDSAVYLCASSFSFRTSGITDTQYFGPGTRLTVL.

The CDR3 here is CASSRTTGGSTGELFF. CDR3 coding DNA: TGTGCCAGCAGCCGAACGACAGGGGGCTCCACCGGGGAGCTGTTTTTT. J is TRBJ2-2 and V is TRBV7-9, with 10 bases fitting TRBD1. V lost 5 bases and J lost 4; bases outside the gene matches: 7. Germline V CDR1 and CDR2: SEHNR, FQNEAQ (reference sequence). The CDR3 is 16 amino acids. The whole variable domain, filled in from reference TRBV7-9 and TRBJ2-2, reads DTGVSQNPRHKITKRGQNVTFRCDPISEHNRLYWYRQTLGQGPEFLTYFQNEAQLEKSRLLSDRFSAERPKGSFSTLEIQRTEQGDSAMYLCASSRTTGGSTGELFFGEGSRLTVL.

There are many counts of this clonotype. One junction end disagrees with the germline gene, perhaps due to a read error. The chain carries TRBV6-5 and TRBJ1-2; D not resolved. Germline CDR1 MNHEY, CDR2 SVGAGI. The CDR3 is made up of 8 amino acids. DNA of the CDR3: TGTGCCAGCAGGAAGACCTTCTTC. It encodes CASRKTFF.

In its sample, this clonotype was seen many times. V and J are TRBV5-1 and TRBJ2-3; TRBD1 matches at 10 bases. V was pared by 3 bases and J by 0 bases, with 4 bases of the junction left unmatched. The CDR3 spans 16 residues. CDR1 SGHRS and CDR2 YFSETQ come from the germline V gene. Here the CDR3 reads CASSSRTGGSTDTQYF. Here the CDR3 DNA reads TGCGCCAGCAGCTCAAGGACAGGGGGGAGCACAGATACGCAGTATTTT.

This clonotype was seen a few times. The chain links TRBV19 to TRBJ2-4; D is perhaps TRBD1 (6 bases). CDR1 and CDR2 from the germline V gene are LNHDA and SQIVND (reference sequence). The CDR3 is 13 amino acids. Trimming removed 9 bases from V and 2 bases from J, with 11 bases in between. The CDR3 DNA is TGTGCCAGCGAACAGGGCCCCAAAAACATTCAGTACTTC. The encoded protein is CASEQGPKNIQYF.

This clonotype was observed at least ten times. This chain links TRBV6-5 with TRBJ1-2; no firm D call. Germline V gene lookup returns CDR1 MNHEY and CDR2 SVGAGI. The CDR3 loop spans 12 amino acids. V lost 5 bases and J 1 base, leaving 5 bases between the germline ends. DNA for the CDR3: TGTGCCAGCAGTCCGAGTAACTATGGCTACACCTTC. Encoded protein: CASSPSNYGYTF.

This clonotype occurred many times. The chain recombines TRBV14 with TRBJ1-5; 11 nucleotides match TRBD1. The CDR3 is made up of 17 amino acids. Germline values: CDR1 SGHDN, CDR2 FVKESK. V shed 5 bases and J 4 bases; nucleotides not matched to a gene: 10. This CDR3 reads CASSSGTGGPQNQPQHF. Written as DNA, the CDR3 is TGTGCCAGCAGCTCCGGGACAGGGGGGCCCCAGAATCAGCCCCAGCATTTT.

This clonotype rates as medium-sized. The rearrangement links TRBV24-1 to TRBJ2-4; tentatively, D is TRBD2 (5 bases). Trimming cost V 6 bases and J 5 bases, with 10 bases left between them. The CDR3 totals 13 residues. CDR1 is KGHDR and CDR2 is SFDVKD in the germline V gene. The CDR3 DNA sequence: TGTGCCACCAGTCGTTCCGGGGAAAACATTCAGTACTTC. Translating gives CATSRSGENIQYF.

The chain carries TRBV4-3 and TRBJ2-1; TRBD1 is a possible D gene (7 bases). The CDR3 runs to 17 residues. Germline values: CDR1 LGHNA, CDR2 YSLEER. V dropped 2 bases and J dropped 0 bases, with 14 bases sitting between them. CDR3 DNA: TGCGCCAGCAGCCAATCCTTGCGGGACAGCTCCTACAATGAGCAGTTCTTC. This codes for CASSQSLRDSSYNEQFF.

CDR3 region: CSAKPGTGANEQYF. CDR3 DNA: TGCAGTGCAAAACCCGGGACAGGGGCGAACGAGCAGTACTTC. The gene calls are TRBV20-1 and TRBJ2-7; TRBD1 matches 10 bases. CDR3 length equals 14 residues. Germline CDR1 DFQATT, CDR2 SNEGSKA (reference sequence). V dropped 6 bases and J dropped 5; count of bases not matched to a gene: 10.

This clonotype was seen at least ten times. This rearrangement joins TRBV5-5 to TRBJ1-2, with a possible D match to TRBD1 (5 bases). Germline V gives CDR1 SGHKS, CDR2 YYEKEE (reference sequence). V shed 4 bases and J shed 5 bases, with 18 bases lying between them. The CDR3 sequence is 15 residues long. The CDR3 coding sequence is TGTGCCAGCAGCCTGTACGGGACCGCGGGGTATGGCTACACCTTC. Protein sequence: CASSLYGTAGYGYTF.

This clonotype was detected ten times or more. The rearrangement uses TRBV20-1 and TRBJ1-6; D is uncertain. The CDR3 is made up of 11 amino acids. V dropped 4 bases and J dropped 8 bases, with 6 bases sitting between them. Germline CDR1 DFQATT, CDR2 SNEGSKA (reference sequence). CDR3 in amino acids: CSATGYSPLHF. CDR3 sequence (DNA): TGCAGTGCTACTGGATATTCACCCCTCCACTTT.

V gene TRBV9 combines with J gene TRBJ1-1, with TRBD1 matching 11 bases. Germline loops: CDR1 SGDLS, CDR2 YYNGEE. The CDR3 covers 16 residues. V lost 0 bases, J lost 4 bases, and 5 bases stayed unmatched. The CDR3 loop reads CASSVAGQGAGTEAFF. In nucleotides, the CDR3 is TGTGCCAGCAGCGTAGCAGGACAGGGGGCGGGCACTGAAGCTTTCTTT.

In its sample, this clonotype was seen many times. This chain links TRBV20-1 with TRBJ2-2; D gene uncertain. The CDR3 has 14 residues. The V gene lost 3 bases and the J gene lost 1 base, with 9 bases spanning the gap. From germline, CDR1 is DFQATT and CDR2 SNEGSKA (reference sequence). CDR3 residues: CSASRQRNTGELFF. CDR3 sequence (DNA): TGCAGTGCTAGTAGGCAGAGGAACACCGGGGAGCTGTTTTTT.

Many counts were recorded for this clonotype. The CDR3 nucleotides are TGCGCCAGCAGTGAGGCAGGGGTCCACCTCTCTGGAAACACCATATATTTT. This gives the protein CASSEAGVHLSGNTIYF. The chain recombines TRBV10-2 with TRBJ1-3, with TRBD1 as a possible D gene (6 bases). CDR3 length: 17 residues. The ends were cut back, 2 bases at V and 0 bases at J, with 14 bases in the middle. Germline CDR1 is WSHSY and CDR2 is SAAADI.

The rearrangement links TRBV20-1 to TRBJ2-7; D remains unclear. Germline V gives CDR1 DFQATT, CDR2 SNEGSKA (reference sequence). The CDR3 totals 15 residues. Trimming removed 5 bases at V and 4 bases at J, with 21 bases between. The CDR3 DNA follows: TGCAGTGCTCCCTTCGCAGGTTTGAAGGTGTACGAGCAGTACTTC. The encoded protein is CSAPFAGLKVYEQYF.

The J gene is TRBJ2-5, the V gene TRBV5-1; D is perhaps TRBD2 (5 bases). The V gene lost 4 bases and the J gene lost 5 bases, with 15 bases spanning the gap. The V gene's germline CDR1 is SGHRS and CDR2 YFSETQ. This CDR3 region has 14 residues. DNA for the CDR3: TGCGCCAGCAGCGCCTCGGGGAGTAGGGAGACCCAGTACTTC. Translating gives CASSASGSRETQYF.

This clonotype was detected once. The chain is built from TRBV20-1 and TRBJ2-1; a possible D gene is TRBD1 (6 bases). V was shortened by 5 bases and J by 0 bases, with 14 bases between the two germline ends. Germline lookup yields CDR1 DFQATT and CDR2 SNEGSKA (reference sequence). The CDR3 consists of 15 residues. CDR3 protein: CSAYRVLDSYNEQFF. The CDR3, as DNA: TGCAGTGCTTACAGGGTTTTAGACTCCTACAATGAGCAGTTCTTC.

This clonotype has only a few counts. The rearrangement uses TRBV6-6 and TRBJ2-7; weak D call: TRBD2 (6 bases). The CDR3 loop spans 12 amino acids. The V end was cut by 5 bases, the J end by 5 bases, with 10 bases between. CDR1 MNHNY and CDR2 SVGAGI come from the germline V gene (reference sequence). The DNA for the CDR3 is TGTGCCAGCAGTGTCGGCGGGGACGAGCAGTACTTC. Translating gives CASSVGGDEQYF.

This clonotype is labeled as medium-sized. This rearrangement joins TRBV29-1 to TRBJ1-1; perhaps TRBD1 as D (6 bases). The CDR3 spans 12 residues. V lost 4 bases, J lost 7 bases, and 13 bases lay in between. Germline assignment: CDR1 SQVTM and CDR2 ANQGSEA. The CDR3 region is CSVAGQRFEAFF. The CDR3 nucleotides read TGCAGCGTTGCTGGACAGAGGTTTGAAGCTTTCTTT.

This chain links TRBV5-1 with TRBJ2-2; 9 nucleotides match TRBD1. The length of the CDR3 is 15 residues. The ends lost 4 bases at V and 7 bases at J; junction bases unmatched: 8. The germline V gene encodes CDR1 SGHRS and CDR2 YFSETQ. The CDR3 nucleotides read TGCGCCAGCAGCGTTAGGACAGGGGCTGGCGGGGAGCTGTTTTTT. The encoded protein is CASSVRTGAGGELFF.

This clonotype was seen only a few times. The chain uses TRBV15 and TRBJ2-3; TRBD2 matches 10 bases. The CDR3 runs to 15 residues. Germline V gene lookup returns CDR1 LNHNV and CDR2 YYDKDF (reference sequence). The V segment lost 2 bases and the J segment 1 base; nucleotides outside the gene matches: 0. As DNA, the CDR3 is TGTGCCACCAGCAGACTAGCGGGGGGCACAGATACGCAGTATTTT. Translating gives CATSRLAGGTDTQYF.

This clonotype was seen ten or more times. The chain combines TRBV5-5 with TRBJ1-4; tentatively, D is TRBD1 (6 bases). The length of the CDR3 is 15 residues. Trimming took 0 bases from V and 4 from J, leaving 10 bases between them. CDR1 SGHKS and CDR2 YYEKEE come from the germline V gene (reference sequence). This CDR3 is CASSLVQGDNEKLFF. The CDR3, as DNA: TGTGCCAGCAGCTTGGTACAGGGAGATAATGAAAAACTGTTTTTT.

The rearrangement uses TRBV7-3 and TRBJ1-6; D remains ambiguous. With 8 bases removed from V and 10 bases from J, the gap between germline ends came to 15 bases. The germline gives CDR1 SGHTA, CDR2 FQGTGA. The CDR3 runs 13 residues. In DNA, the CDR3 is TGTGCCAGCGGGCTCCTTTCAACCTCACCCCTCCACTTT. The encoded protein is CASGLLSTSPLHF.